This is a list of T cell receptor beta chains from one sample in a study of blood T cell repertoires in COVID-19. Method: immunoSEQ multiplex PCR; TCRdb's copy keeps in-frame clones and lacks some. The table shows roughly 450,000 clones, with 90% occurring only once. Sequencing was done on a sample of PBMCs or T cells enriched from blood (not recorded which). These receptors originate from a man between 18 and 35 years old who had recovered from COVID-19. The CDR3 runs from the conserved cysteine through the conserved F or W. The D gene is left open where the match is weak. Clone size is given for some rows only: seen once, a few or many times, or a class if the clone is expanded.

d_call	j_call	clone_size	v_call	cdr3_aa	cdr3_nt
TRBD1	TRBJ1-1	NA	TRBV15	CATSRDRTGNTEAFF	TGTGCCACCAGCAGAGATCGGACAGGGAACACTGAAGCTTTCTTT
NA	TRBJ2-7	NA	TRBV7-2	CASSPSLAFYEQYF	TGTGCCAGCAGCCCATCACTTGCGTTCTACGAGCAGTACTTC
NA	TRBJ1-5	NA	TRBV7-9	CASSFQNEEPQHF	TGTGCCAGCAGCTTCCAGAATGAGGAGCCCCAGCATTTT
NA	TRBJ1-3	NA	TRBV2	CASSQNSGNTIYF	TGTGCCAGCAGCCAAAACTCTGGAAACACCATATATTTT
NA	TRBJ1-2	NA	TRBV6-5	CASQAPAQWYGYTF	TGTGCCAGCCAAGCCCCCGCCCAATGGTATGGCTACACCTTC
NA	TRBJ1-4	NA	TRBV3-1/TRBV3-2	CASSQVTENEKLFF	TGTGCCAGCAGCCAAGTTACAGAAAATGAAAAACTGTTTTTT
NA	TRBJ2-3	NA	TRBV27	CASSFSVTDTQYF	TGTGCCAGCAGTTTTTCTGTTACAGATACGCAGTATTTT
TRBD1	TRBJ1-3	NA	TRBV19	CASERQGSGNTIYF	TGTGCCAGTGAACGACAGGGGTCTGGAAACACCATATATTTT
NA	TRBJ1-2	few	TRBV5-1	CASSLSNVPYGYTF	TGCGCCAGCAGCTTGTCTAATGTGCCCTATGGCTACACCTTC
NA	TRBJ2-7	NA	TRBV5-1	CASNSISYEQYF	TGCGCCAGCAACTCTATCTCCTACGAGCAGTACTTC
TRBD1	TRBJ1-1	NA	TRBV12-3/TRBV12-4	CASSAGGTEAFF	TGTGCCAGCAGTGCAGGGGGCACTGAAGCTTTCTTT
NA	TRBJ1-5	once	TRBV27	CASSLQFKGNQPQHF	TGTGCCAGCAGTTTACAGTTTAAAGGCAATCAGCCCCAGCATTTT
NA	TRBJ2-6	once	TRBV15	CATSSVQKSSGANVLTF	TGTGCCACCAGCAGTGTACAGAAGAGCTCTGGGGCCAACGTCCTGACTTTC
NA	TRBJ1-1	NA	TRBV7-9	CASSLVTGWDTEAFF	TGTGCCAGCAGCTTAGTTACAGGGTGGGACACTGAAGCTTTCTTT
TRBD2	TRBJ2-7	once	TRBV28	CASRGRTSGNLNEQYF	TGTGCCAGCAGAGGGAGGACTAGCGGGAATCTGAACGAGCAGTACTTC
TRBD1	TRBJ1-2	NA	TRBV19	CASSIPHRGTNYGYTF	TGTGCCAGTAGTATCCCTCACAGGGGGACTAACTATGGCTACACCTTC
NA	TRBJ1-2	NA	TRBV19	CASSNFGSTASGESYGYTF	TGTGCCAGTAGTAATTTTGGATCGACAGCTAGTGGGGAATCCTATGGCTACACCTTC
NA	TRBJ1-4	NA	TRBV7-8	CASSPFAGAPEKLFF	TGTGCCAGCAGCCCGTTTGCGGGGGCGCCTGAAAAACTGTTTTTT
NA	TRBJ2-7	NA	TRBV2	CASSAAGTHAEQYF	TGTGCCAGCAGTGCTGCGGGTACCCACGCCGAGCAGTACTTC
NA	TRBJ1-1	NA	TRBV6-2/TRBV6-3	CASSTLTGLNTEAFF	TGTGCCAGCAGTACCTTGACAGGCCTGAACACTGAAGCTTTCTTT
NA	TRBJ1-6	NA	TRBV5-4	CASSLPGGANSPLHF	TGTGCCAGCAGCTTGCCTGGAGGGGCGAATTCACCCCTCCACTTT
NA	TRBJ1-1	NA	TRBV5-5	CASSLPGLTEAFF	TGTGCCAGCAGCTTGCCAGGGCTGACTGAAGCTTTCTTT
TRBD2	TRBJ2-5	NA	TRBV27	CASRGLAGETQYF	TGTGCCAGCAGAGGACTAGCGGGGGAAACCCAGTACTTC
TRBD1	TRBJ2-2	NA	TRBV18	CASSANRGNTGELFF	TGTGCCAGCTCAGCAAACAGGGGTAACACCGGGGAGCTGTTTTTT
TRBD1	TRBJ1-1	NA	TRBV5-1	CASSAHFGQGLRNTEAFF	TGCGCCAGCAGCGCCCATTTTGGACAGGGACTTAGAAACACTGAAGCTTTCTTT
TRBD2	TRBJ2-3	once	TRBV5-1	CASSPRRGLAGGPANTQYF	TGCGCCAGCAGCCCCCGGAGGGGACTAGCGGGAGGGCCAGCAAATACGCAGTATTTT
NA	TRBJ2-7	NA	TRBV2	CASILDSSSRQYF	TGTGCCAGCATCTTGGACTCCTCCTCCCGGCAGTACTTC
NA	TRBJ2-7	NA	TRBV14	CASSQTSVRGYEQYF	TGTGCCAGCAGCCAAACGTCGGTCAGGGGCTACGAGCAGTACTTC
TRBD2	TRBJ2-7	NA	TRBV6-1	CASSDPTSPPYEQYF	TGTGCCAGCAGTGACCCGACTAGCCCCCCGTACGAGCAGTACTTC
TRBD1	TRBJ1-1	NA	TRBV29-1	CSVPGQGNTEAFF	TGCAGCGTGCCGGGACAGGGGAACACTGAAGCTTTCTTT
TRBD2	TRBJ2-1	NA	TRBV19	CASSIELAELNEQFF	TGTGCCAGTAGTATAGAACTAGCGGAGTTAAATGAGCAGTTCTTC
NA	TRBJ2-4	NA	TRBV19	CASSPTGGSKNIQYF	TGTGCCAGTAGTCCTACGGGGGGCTCCAAAAACATTCAGTACTTC
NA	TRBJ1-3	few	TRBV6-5	CASSYGSGGRNTIYF	TGTGCCAGCAGTTACGGATCTGGCGGGAGAAACACCATATATTTT
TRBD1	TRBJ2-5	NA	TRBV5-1	CASSSDRGQETQYF	TGCGCCAGCAGTTCCGACAGGGGTCAAGAGACCCAGTACTTC
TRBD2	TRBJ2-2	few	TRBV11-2	CASSLAVGLAGAGELFF	TGTGCCAGCAGCTTAGCCGTGGGACTAGCGGGGGCCGGGGAGCTGTTTTTT
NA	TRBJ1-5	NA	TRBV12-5	CASGLAKNQPQHF	TGTGCTAGTGGTTTGGCTAAGAATCAGCCCCAGCATTTT
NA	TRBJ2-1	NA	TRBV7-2	CASSLVGTSNNEQFF	TGTGCCAGCAGCTTAGTTGGGACTTCCAACAATGAGCAGTTCTTC
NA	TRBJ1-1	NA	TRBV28	CASSSGSGNTEAFF	TGTGCCAGCAGTTCGGGGTCCGGGAACACTGAAGCTTTCTTT
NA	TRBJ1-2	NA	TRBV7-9	CASSPRQAMGYGYTF	TGTGCCAGCAGCCCTCGACAGGCGATGGGCTATGGCTACACCTTC
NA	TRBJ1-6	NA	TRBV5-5	CASSPSAGSSYNSPLHF	TGTGCCAGCAGCCCATCGGCAGGCAGCTCCTATAATTCACCCCTCCACTTT